A single sample gave rise to the 8 T cell receptor beta chains below, sequenced in a study of cytomegalovirus exposure and HLA in healthy donors. The assay was immunoSEQ multiplex PCR, and TCRdb's table has in-frame clones only and misses some. The sample comprises 350,000 or so clones, more than 80% of which are singletons, and about 0.91% rests with the top ten. The sample taken for sequencing was PBMCs. All receptors derive from a woman between 18 and 30 years old in good health and CMV-seronegative.

The V and J genes are TRBV6-6 and TRBJ2-4; 8 nucleotides align to TRBD2. Germline loops: CDR1 MNHNY, CDR2 SVGAGI (reference sequence). The CDR3 has 13 amino acids. Trimming removed 6 bases from V and 8 bases from J; junction bases left unmatched: 6. Written as DNA, the CDR3 is TGTGCCAGCAGGCCGGGAGGGCCCGACATTCAGTACTTC. Protein: CASRPGGPDIQYF.

The chain is built from TRBV7-9 and TRBJ1-2; the D gene is possibly TRBD1 (6 bases). Trimming removed 7 bases at V and 4 bases at J, with 19 bases between. This CDR3 has 15 residues. Germline V lookup: CDR1 SEHNR, CDR2 FQNEAQ (reference sequence). The chain's CDR3 is CASTRGGGAGYGYTF. In nucleotides, the CDR3 is TGTGCCAGCACCCGAGGGGGGGGCGCTGGCTATGGCTACACCTTC.

V is TRBV2 and J is TRBJ1-5; D is unclear. Germline CDR1 is SNHLY and CDR2 is FYNNEI. V dropped 7 bases and J dropped 5 bases, with 9 bases sitting between them. CDR3 length equals 12 residues. CDR3 in DNA: TGTGCCAGCACGGGGAGGGATCAGCCCCAGCATTTT. Its translation: CASTGRDQPQHF.

The CDR3 nucleotides read TGTGCCAGCATTATGGGACAGGGGGCGAACTACGAGCAGTACTTC. It codes for CASIMGQGANYEQYF. The chain links TRBV6-1 to TRBJ2-7; 12 nucleotides align to TRBD1. This CDR3 is 15 amino acids long. V was clipped by 7 bases and J by 3 bases; unmatched bases: 7. Germline CDR1 MNHNS, CDR2 SASEGT.

The chain has TRBV28 and TRBJ2-7; D unclear. V was cut by 1 base and J by 4 bases, with 8 bases left in between. The CDR3 is 13 amino acids. The germline CDR1 and CDR2 sequences are MDHEN and SYDVKM. The CDR3 loop is CASSLLVRYEQYF. CDR3 nucleotides: TGTGCCAGCAGTTTATTGGTTCGGTACGAGCAGTACTTC. Variable domain in full (rest from reference TRBV28 and TRBJ2-7): DVKVTQSSRYLVKRTGEKVFLECVQDMDHENMFWYRQDPGLGLRLIYFSYDVKMKEKGDIPEGYSVSREKKERFSLILESASTNQTSMYLCASSLLVRYEQYFGPGTRLTVT.

The chain is built from TRBV11-3 and TRBJ2-7; no clear D. The CDR3 totals 15 residues. The germline V gene has CDR1 SGHNT and CDR2 YENEEA. V was shortened by 1 base and J by 3 bases, with 13 bases between the two germline ends. The CDR3 DNA reads TGTGCCAGCAGCTTAGGTACAGAAAGAGACTACGAGCAGTACTTC. Translating gives CASSLGTERDYEQYF.

The chain is built from TRBV27 and TRBJ2-1; TRBD2 matches 12 bases. Germline-derived CDR1 and CDR2 are MNHEY and SMNVEV (reference sequence). V dropped 6 bases and J dropped 0; count of bases not matched to a gene: 9. This CDR3 has 18 amino acids. CDR3 protein: CASSPGLAGLSSYNEQFF. As DNA, the CDR3 is TGTGCCAGCAGCCCGGGACTAGCGGGCCTGAGCTCCTACAATGAGCAGTTCTTC.

This chain joins TRBV5-1 and TRBJ2-7; TRBD1 is a possible D gene (6 bases). With 3 bases removed from V and 2 bases from J, the gap between germline ends came to 18 bases. Germline-derived CDR1 and CDR2 are SGHRS and YFSETQ. This CDR3 comprises 16 residues. CDR3 in amino acids: CASSSSTGEKPYEQYF. CDR3 nucleotides: TGCGCCAGCAGCTCCTCGACAGGCGAGAAACCCTACGAGCAGTACTTC.